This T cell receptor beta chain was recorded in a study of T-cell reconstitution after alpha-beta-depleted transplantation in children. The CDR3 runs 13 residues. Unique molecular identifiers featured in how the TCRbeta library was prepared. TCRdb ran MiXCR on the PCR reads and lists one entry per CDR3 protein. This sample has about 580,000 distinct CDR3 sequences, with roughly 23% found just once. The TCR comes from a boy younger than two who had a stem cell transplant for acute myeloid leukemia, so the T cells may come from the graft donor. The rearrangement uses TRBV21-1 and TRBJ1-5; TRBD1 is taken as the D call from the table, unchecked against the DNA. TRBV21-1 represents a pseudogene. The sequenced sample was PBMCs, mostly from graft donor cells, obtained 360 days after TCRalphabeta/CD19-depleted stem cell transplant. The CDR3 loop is CASSKGGHQPQHF. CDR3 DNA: TGTGCCAGCAGCAAGGGGGGGCATCAGCCCCAGCATTTT.